This entry concerns a single TCR beta chain. The antigen it binds to is not known. No much larger clone is present one base from it, and per-base qualities are unavailable. These data belong to a study of OX40 agonist ivuxolimab in advanced cancers. Background for the entire study: Ivuxolimab was an agonistic, fully human IgG2 monoclonal antibody directed against OX40 (CD134), a costimulatory receptor. Partial responses were achieved by three dose-escalation patients, of whom one had hepatocellular carcinoma and two had cutaneous melanoma. A male proportion of nearly 85% and a mean age of 60 years, ranging from roughly 23 to 90, were recorded for the dose-escalation cohort. Peripheral TCRbeta sequencing aimed to test whether ivuxolimab altered TCR sequence diversity and caused clonal T-cell expansion. Intravenous ivuxolimab was administered to patients every 2 weeks at six dose levels: 0.01, 0.1, 0.3, 1.5, 3 and 10 mg/kg. Patients were allowed to have had prior anti-PD-1, anti-PD-L1 or anti-CTLA-4 therapy, and approximately 40% of the dose-escalation patients had been treated with checkpoint inhibitors. Of the roughly 51 dose-escalation patients, hepatocellular carcinoma was present in roughly 19, melanoma in approximately 15, renal cell carcinoma in 9 and head and neck cancer in 9. The paper reports the monotherapy dose-escalation portion (N of about 50 patients) of the phase I ivuxolimab trial.

Genomic DNA was isolated from the sorted cells so that the TCRbeta CDR3 region could be sequenced. The immunoSEQ Assay was used for sequencing of TCRbeta CDR3 regions. Here the immuneACCESS table is served through TCRdb, limited to in-frame sequences with V and J called. Missing clones are a known gap in these copies; in checked studies unresolved V genes cover under half, and the rest lacks a known reason. Present in this sample are fewer than 75,000 clones, about 88% of which were seen just once. Together, the top ten hold 0.75% to 0.9% of the sample. Patients with autoimmune disease history or receiving systemic immunosuppression were excluded from the trial. In every dose cohort, peripheral blood was drawn for TCR sequencing at baseline, cycle 4 day 1, and cycle 7 day 1. The samples were taken from a phase I, first-in-human, multicenter, open-label dose-escalation trial of ivuxolimab. Adults with locally advanced or metastatic melanoma, renal cell carcinoma, hepatocellular carcinoma or head and neck squamous cell carcinoma were enrolled in the trial. Before TCR sequencing, CD4+ T cells and CD8+ T cells were sorted from peripheral blood as separate populations.

The investigation overall reported the following: The antigen specificity of the clonally expanded peripheral T cells was not determined. At doses of 0.1 to 3.0 mg/kg, clonal expansion of both CD4+ and CD8+ T cells in blood was seen between baseline and week 6. Low levels of normalized T-cell clonal expansion were also seen in some nonresponding patients. After ivuxolimab, CD8+ T cells had more expanded clones than CD4+ T cells on average. Partial responders in the 0.1-3.0 mg/kg groups had among the lowest normalized peripheral clonal expansion, especially among CD8+ T cells.

From cysteine to phenylalanine, the CDR3 is 15 amino acids long. Only the CDR3 DNA is retained, 45 bases long and in frame from the first base. The V end loses 2 bases and the J end loses 7 bases, and a stretch of 14 bases separates them. CDR1 and CDR2 are drawn from the germline V gene: SGHVS, FNYEAQ. This sequence was found in an adult with an advanced solid tumor such as melanoma, head and neck, liver or kidney cancer. The V and J genes are TRBV7-6 and TRBJ1-4; no D gene call is confident. Material: CD4+ or CD8+ T cells sorted from blood, obtained in a trial of the OX40 agonist ivuxolimab. The CDR3 protein sequence reads: CASSLSGARSEKLFF. The DNA is as follows: TGTGCCAGCAGCTTATCAGGAGCCCGTAGTGAAAAACTGTTTTTT.